These T cell receptor beta chains were read from a single sample in a study of patients and donors after allogeneic stem cell transplantation. TCRdb reprocessed the RT-PCR reads via MiXCR and lists one record per CDR3 protein. The data show approximately 210,000 distinct CDR3 sequences, 41% seen once. Sequencing was done on a sample of blood, either unsorted or a sorted T cell fraction (not recorded which). The receptors were gathered from a human donor who was either an allogeneic HSCT recipient or a stem cell or donor lymphocyte infusion donor (not recorded which). It is not recorded whose cells these are; they may come from a transplant donor. CDR3s include the opening cysteine and the closing phenylalanine or tryptophan. Each record gives: CDR3 length, V gene, clone size, J gene, D gene, CDR3 protein, CDR3 DNA. The D gene is left open where the match is weak. Size tells how often a clone was seen (once, few, many) or the class of an expanded clone, and some rows leave it out.

14	TRBV4-3	NA	TRBJ2-3	TRBD2	CASSRGREPDTQYF	TGCGCCAGCAGCCGCGGGAGAGAACCAGATACGCAGTATTTT
15	TRBV7-2	NA	TRBJ2-3	NA	CASSGAGPAPDTQYF	TGTGCCAGCAGTGGGGCGGGACCAGCGCCAGATACGCAGTATTTT
13	TRBV6-2/TRBV6-3	once	TRBJ1-2	NA	CASSTDSFYGYTF	TGTGCCAGCAGTACAGACAGTTTCTATGGCTACACCTTC
13	TRBV6-5	NA	TRBJ1-2	TRBD1	CASRIQGTYGYTF	TGTGCCAGCAGGATACAGGGGACCTATGGCTACACCTTC
15	TRBV12-3/TRBV12-4	many	TRBJ2-1	TRBD2	CASSFGGRASSEQFF	TGTGCCAGCAGTTTCGGAGGGAGGGCGTCATCTGAGCAGTTCTTC
15	TRBV27	NA	TRBJ2-7	TRBD1	CASSSHGTGTYEQYF	TGTGCCAGCAGCTCCCATGGGACAGGGACCTACGAGCAGTACTTC
10	TRBV12-3/TRBV12-4	NA	TRBJ1-1	TRBD1	CATMDREAFF	TGTGCCACCATGGACAGGGAAGCTTTCTTT
14	TRBV20-1	NA	TRBJ2-7	NA	CSATHRSYPYEQYF	TGCAGTGCTACTCACAGGAGTTATCCCTACGAGCAGTACTTC
17	TRBV12-3/TRBV12-4	NA	TRBJ1-2	NA	CASSRPRGSHANYGYTF	TGTGCCAGCAGTCGGCCCCGGGGCAGCCACGCTAACTATGGCTACACCTTC
13	TRBV20-1	NA	TRBJ1-1	NA	CSASGRMNTEAFF	TGCAGTGCTAGCGGACGTATGAACACTGAAGCTTTCTTT
13	TRBV6-6	few	TRBJ2-1	TRBD2	CASSKREWNEQFF	TGTGCCAGTTCCAAGCGGGAGTGGAATGAGCAGTTCTTC
18	TRBV6-6	many	TRBJ2-1	TRBD1	CASSYSPPRTGRYNEQFF	TGTGCCAGCAGTTACTCCCCACCGAGGACAGGAAGGTACAATGAGCAGTTCTTC
17	TRBV28	NA	TRBJ1-4	NA	CASSFWPLIGLNEKLFF	TGTGCCAGCAGTTTCTGGCCGCTTATCGGGTTAAATGAAAAACTGTTTTTT
13	TRBV2	few	TRBJ2-1	NA	CATSSGGGNEQFF	TGTGCCACCTCTAGCGGAGGGGGCAATGAGCAGTTCTTC
18	TRBV15	few	TRBJ1-2	NA	CATSRDIFSTPANYGYTF	TGTGCCACCAGCAGAGATATCTTCTCGACACCGGCTAACTATGGCTACACCTTC
16	TRBV5-1	NA	TRBJ1-1	NA	CASSFQSGQLNTEAFF	TGCGCCAGCAGCTTTCAAAGCGGACAGTTGAACACTGAAGCTTTCTTT
13	TRBV6-4	NA	TRBJ2-2	NA	CASSDINTGELFF	TGTGCCAGCAGTGACATCAACACCGGGGAGCTGTTTTTT
16	TRBV7-3	NA	TRBJ2-3	TRBD2	CASSLTSGSSTDMQYF	TGTGCCAGCAGCTTAACGAGCGGGAGTTCCACAGATATGCAGTATTTT
12	TRBV11-2	NA	TRBJ2-3	TRBD1	CASSSGGDTQYF	TGTGCCAGCAGCTCAGGGGGAGATACGCAGTATTTT
16	TRBV7-8	NA	TRBJ2-3	NA	CASSVATGLSTDTQYF	TGTGCCAGCAGCGTAGCAACAGGGTTAAGCACAGATACGCAGTATTTT
15	TRBV5-6	NA	TRBJ2-2	TRBD1	CASSLRRQGTGELFF	TGTGCCAGCAGCCTCAGGCGACAGGGGACCGGGGAGCTGTTTTTT
12	TRBV2	NA	TRBJ1-6	NA	CASLGQNSPLHF	TGTGCCAGCCTCGGACAAAATTCACCCCTCCACTTT
17	TRBV4-3	NA	TRBJ2-2	TRBD2	CASSQDLAGARTGELFF	TGCGCCAGCAGCCAAGATCTAGCGGGAGCCCGCACCGGGGAGCTGTTTTTT
15	TRBV11-3	NA	TRBJ2-3	NA	CASSLGSGRTDTQYF	TGTGCCAGCAGCTTAGGGTCTGGGCGCACAGATACGCAGTATTTT
13	TRBV24-1	NA	TRBJ2-1	NA	CATGWQGYNEQFF	TGTGCCACCGGGTGGCAGGGGTATAATGAGCAGTTCTTC
14	TRBV27	NA	TRBJ2-7	NA	CASSLSDSSYEQYF	TGTGCCAGCAGTTTATCTGACTCCTCCTACGAGCAGTACTTC
15	TRBV7-2	few	TRBJ2-1	NA	CASSLEGGPFNEQFF	TGTGCCAGCAGCTTAGAGGGAGGACCCTTCAATGAGCAGTTCTTC
15	TRBV27	NA	TRBJ2-7	TRBD2	CASSPGTSDSYEQYF	TGTGCCAGCAGTCCCGGGACTAGCGACTCCTACGAGCAGTACTTC
14	TRBV27	NA	TRBJ2-7	NA	CASSLGVLSYEQYF	TGTGCCAGCAGTTTGGGTGTCCTATCCTACGAGCAGTACTTC
14	TRBV5-5	few	TRBJ1-2	NA	CASSLDVGDYGYTF	TGTGCCAGCAGCTTGGATGTGGGGGACTATGGCTACACCTTC
14	TRBV20-1	few	TRBJ1-4	TRBD1	CSAPRDRGYEKLFF	TGCAGTGCTCCCCGGGACAGGGGTTATGAAAAACTGTTTTTT
15	TRBV28	few	TRBJ2-7	TRBD1	CASSTPRDRGWEQYF	TGTGCCAGCAGTACCCCAAGGGACAGGGGTTGGGAGCAGTACTTC